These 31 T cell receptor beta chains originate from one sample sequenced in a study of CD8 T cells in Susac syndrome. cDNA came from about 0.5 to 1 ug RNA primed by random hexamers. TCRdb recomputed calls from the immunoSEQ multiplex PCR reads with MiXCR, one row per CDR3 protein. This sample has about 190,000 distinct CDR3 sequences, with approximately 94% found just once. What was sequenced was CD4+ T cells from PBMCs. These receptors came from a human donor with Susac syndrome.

CDR3 residues: CSASFDRGTQYF. CDR3 bases: TGCAGTGCTAGCTTCGATCGTGGGACCCAGTACTTC. This chain connects TRBV20-1 to TRBJ2-5; D is undetermined. V lost 3 bases, J lost 7 bases, and 12 bases lay in between. Germline V gives CDR1 DFQATT, CDR2 SNEGSKA (reference sequence). The CDR3 is 12 residues long.

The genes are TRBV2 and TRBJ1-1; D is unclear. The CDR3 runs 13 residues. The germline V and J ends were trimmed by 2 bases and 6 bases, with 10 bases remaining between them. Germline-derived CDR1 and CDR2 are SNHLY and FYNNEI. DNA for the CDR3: TGTGCCAGCAGTGAATGGGTGGCTTCTGAAGCTTTCTTT. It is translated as CASSEWVASEAFF.

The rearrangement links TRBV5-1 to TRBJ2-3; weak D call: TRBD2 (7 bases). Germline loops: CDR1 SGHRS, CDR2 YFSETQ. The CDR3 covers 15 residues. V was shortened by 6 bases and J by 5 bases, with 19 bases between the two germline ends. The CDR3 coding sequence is TGCGCCAGCACCCCGGAGGGGGGGGTAGTAGATACGCAGTATTTT. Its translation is CASTPEGGVVDTQYF.

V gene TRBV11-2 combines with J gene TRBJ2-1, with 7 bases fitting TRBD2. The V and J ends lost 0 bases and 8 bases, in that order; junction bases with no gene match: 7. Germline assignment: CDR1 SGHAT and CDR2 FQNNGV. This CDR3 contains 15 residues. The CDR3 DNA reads TGTGCCAGCAGCTTAGATTCTCGACTAGCCGATGAGCAGTTCTTC. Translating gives CASSLDSRLADEQFF.

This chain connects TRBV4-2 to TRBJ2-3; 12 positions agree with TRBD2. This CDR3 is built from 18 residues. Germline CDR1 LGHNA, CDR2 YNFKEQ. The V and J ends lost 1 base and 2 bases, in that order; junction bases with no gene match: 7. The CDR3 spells CASSQASLAGGPTDTQYF. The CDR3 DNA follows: TGTGCCAGCAGCCAAGCTAGCCTAGCGGGGGGGCCCACAGATACGCAGTATTTT.

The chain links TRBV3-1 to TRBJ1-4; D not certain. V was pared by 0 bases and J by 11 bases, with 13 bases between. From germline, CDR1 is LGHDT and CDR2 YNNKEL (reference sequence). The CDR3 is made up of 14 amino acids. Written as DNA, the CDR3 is TGTGCCAGCAGCCAAGAACCGGGTTTGGAGAAACTGTTTTTT. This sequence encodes CASSQEPGLEKLFF.

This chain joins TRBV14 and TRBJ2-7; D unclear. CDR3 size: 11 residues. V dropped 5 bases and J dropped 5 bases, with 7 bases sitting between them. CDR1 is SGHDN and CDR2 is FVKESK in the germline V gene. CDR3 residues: CASSDVHEQYF. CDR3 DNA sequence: TGTGCCAGCAGCGATGTGCACGAGCAGTACTTC.

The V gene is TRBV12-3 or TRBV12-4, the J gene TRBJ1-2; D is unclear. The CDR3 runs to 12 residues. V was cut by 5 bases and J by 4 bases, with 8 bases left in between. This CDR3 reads CASSPSTYGYTF. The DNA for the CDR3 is TGTGCCAGCAGTCCAAGCACCTATGGCTACACCTTC.

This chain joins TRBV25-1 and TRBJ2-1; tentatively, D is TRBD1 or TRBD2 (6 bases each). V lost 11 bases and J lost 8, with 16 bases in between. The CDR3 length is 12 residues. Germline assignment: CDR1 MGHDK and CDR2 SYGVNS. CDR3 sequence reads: CAVRGPVDEQFF. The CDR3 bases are TGTGCCGTCCGGGGGCCAGTCGATGAGCAGTTCTTC.

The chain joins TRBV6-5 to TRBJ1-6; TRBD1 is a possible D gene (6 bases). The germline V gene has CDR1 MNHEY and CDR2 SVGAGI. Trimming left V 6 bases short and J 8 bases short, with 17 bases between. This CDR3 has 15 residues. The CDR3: CASSRSTGRHSPLHF. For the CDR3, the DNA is TGTGCCAGCAGCCGCTCTACAGGGCGTCATTCACCCCTCCACTTT.

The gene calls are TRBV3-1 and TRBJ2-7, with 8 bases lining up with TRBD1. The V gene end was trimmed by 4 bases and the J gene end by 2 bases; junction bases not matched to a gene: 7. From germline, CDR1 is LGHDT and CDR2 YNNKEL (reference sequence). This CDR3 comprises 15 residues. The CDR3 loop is CASSPRDRHTYEQYF. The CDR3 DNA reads TGTGCCAGCAGCCCTCGGGACAGGCATACCTACGAGCAGTACTTC.

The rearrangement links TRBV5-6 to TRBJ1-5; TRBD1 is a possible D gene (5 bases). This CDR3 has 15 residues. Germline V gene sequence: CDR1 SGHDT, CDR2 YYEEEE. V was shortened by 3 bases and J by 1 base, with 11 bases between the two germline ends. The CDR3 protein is CASSSRGESNQPQHF. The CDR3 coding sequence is TGTGCCAGCAGCTCAAGGGGCGAGAGCAATCAGCCCCAGCATTTT.

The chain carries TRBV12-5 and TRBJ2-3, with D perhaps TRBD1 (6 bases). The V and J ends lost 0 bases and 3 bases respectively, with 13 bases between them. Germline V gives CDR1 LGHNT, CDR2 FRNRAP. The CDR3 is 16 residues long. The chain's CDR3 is CASGLVLQGRTDTQYF. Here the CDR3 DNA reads TGTGCTAGTGGTTTGGTACTTCAGGGGCGTACAGATACGCAGTATTTT.

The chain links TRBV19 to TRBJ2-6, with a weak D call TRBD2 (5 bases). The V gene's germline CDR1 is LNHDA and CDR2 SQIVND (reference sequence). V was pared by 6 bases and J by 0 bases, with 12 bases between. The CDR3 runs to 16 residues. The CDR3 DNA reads TGTGCCAGTAGCCAAGGACTCATCTCTGGGGCCAACGTCCTGACTTTC. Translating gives CASSQGLISGANVLTF. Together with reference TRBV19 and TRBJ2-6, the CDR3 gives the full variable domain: DGGITQSPKYLFRKEGQNVTLSCEQNLNHDAMYWYRQDPGQGLRLIYYSQIVNDFQKGDIAEGYSVSREKKESFPLTVTSAQKNPTAFYLCASSQGLISGANVLTFGAGSRLTVL.

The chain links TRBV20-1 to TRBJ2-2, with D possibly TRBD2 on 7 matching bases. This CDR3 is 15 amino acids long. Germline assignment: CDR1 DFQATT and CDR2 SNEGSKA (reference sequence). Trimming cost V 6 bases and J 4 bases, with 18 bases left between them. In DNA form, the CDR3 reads TGCAGTGCGCAAGGCCCGGGGGGCCTCACCGGGGAGCTGTTTTTT. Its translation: CSAQGPGGLTGELFF.

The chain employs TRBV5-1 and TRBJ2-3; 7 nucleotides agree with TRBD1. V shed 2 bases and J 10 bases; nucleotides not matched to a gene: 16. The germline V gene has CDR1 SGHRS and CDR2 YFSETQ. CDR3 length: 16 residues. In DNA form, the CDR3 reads TGCGCCAGCAGCTTCGACAGGGATACTAAGTGGTTTTCGCAGTATTTT. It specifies CASSFDRDTKWFSQYF.

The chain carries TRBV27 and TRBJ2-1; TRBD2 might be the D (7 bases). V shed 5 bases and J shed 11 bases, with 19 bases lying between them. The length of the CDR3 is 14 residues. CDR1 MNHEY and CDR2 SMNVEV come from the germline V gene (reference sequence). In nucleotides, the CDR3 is TGTGCCAGCAGTCCATCGACTAAGCGGGACAAGCAGTTCTTC. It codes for CASSPSTKRDKQFF.

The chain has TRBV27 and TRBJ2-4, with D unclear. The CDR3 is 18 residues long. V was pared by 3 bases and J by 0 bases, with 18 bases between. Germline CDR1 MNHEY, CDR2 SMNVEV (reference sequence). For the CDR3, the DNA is TGTGCCAGCAGTTTTGACGCGTCCGATCGACTAGCCAAAAACATTCAGTACTTC. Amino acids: CASSFDASDRLAKNIQYF.

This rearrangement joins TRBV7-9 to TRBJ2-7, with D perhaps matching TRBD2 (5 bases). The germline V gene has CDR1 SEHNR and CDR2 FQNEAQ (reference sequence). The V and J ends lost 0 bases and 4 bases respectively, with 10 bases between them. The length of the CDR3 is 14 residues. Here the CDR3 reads CASSLAGSGYEQYF. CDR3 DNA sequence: TGTGCCAGCAGCTTAGCAGGGTCGGGGTACGAGCAGTACTTC.

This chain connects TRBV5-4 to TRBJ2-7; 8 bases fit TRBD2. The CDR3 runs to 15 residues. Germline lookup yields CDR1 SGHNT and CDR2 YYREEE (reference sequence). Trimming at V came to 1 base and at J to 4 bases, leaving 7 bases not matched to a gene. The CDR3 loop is CASSLHGGGSYEQYF. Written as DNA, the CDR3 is TGTGCCAGCAGCTTGCATGGCGGGGGGTCTTACGAGCAGTACTTC.

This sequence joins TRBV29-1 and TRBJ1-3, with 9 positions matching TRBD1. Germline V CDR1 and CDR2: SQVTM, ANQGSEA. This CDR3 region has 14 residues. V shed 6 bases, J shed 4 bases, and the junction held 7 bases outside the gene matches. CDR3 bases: TGCAGCGTCGGGACAGGGACGTTAGGAAACACCATATATTTT. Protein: CSVGTGTLGNTIYF.

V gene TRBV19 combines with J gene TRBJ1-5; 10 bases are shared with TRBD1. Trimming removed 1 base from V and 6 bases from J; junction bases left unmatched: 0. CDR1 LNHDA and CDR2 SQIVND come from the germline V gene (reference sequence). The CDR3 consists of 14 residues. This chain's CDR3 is CASSIGQGAQPQHF. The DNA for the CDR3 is TGTGCCAGTAGTATAGGACAGGGGGCTCAGCCCCAGCATTTT. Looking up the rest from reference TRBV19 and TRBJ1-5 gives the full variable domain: DGGITQSPKYLFRKEGQNVTLSCEQNLNHDAMYWYRQDPGQGLRLIYYSQIVNDFQKGDIAEGYSVSREKKESFPLTVTSAQKNPTAFYLCASSIGQGAQPQHFGDGTRLSIL.

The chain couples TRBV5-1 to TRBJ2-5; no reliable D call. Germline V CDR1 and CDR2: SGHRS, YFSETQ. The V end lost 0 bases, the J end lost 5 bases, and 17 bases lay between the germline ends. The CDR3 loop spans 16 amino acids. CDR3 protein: CASSLALQVLPETQYF. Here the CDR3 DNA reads TGCGCCAGCAGCTTGGCCTTACAAGTGTTACCGGAGACCCAGTACTTC.

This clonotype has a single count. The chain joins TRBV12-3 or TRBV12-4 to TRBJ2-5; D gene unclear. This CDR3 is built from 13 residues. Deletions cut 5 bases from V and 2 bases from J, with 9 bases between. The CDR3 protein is CASSPLRQETQYF. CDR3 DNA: TGTGCCAGCAGTCCGCTCAGGCAAGAGACCCAGTACTTC.

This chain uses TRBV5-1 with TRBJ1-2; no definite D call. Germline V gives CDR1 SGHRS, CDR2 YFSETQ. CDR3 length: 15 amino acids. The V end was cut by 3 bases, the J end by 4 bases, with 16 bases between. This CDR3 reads CASSSPMGASYGYTF. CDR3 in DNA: TGCGCCAGCAGCTCCCCGATGGGCGCATCCTATGGCTACACCTTC.

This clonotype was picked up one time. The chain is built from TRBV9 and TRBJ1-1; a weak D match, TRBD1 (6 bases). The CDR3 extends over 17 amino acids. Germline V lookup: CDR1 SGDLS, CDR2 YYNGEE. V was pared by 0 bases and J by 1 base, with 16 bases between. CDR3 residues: CASSVDGGEGQNTEAFF. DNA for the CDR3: TGTGCCAGCAGCGTAGACGGGGGCGAAGGCCAGAACACTGAAGCTTTCTTT.

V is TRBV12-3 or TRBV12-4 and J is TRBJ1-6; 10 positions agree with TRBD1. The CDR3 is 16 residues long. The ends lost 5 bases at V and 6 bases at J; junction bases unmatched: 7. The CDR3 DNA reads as TGTGCCAGCAGTCCGGGGACAGGGGCCCGTAATTCACCCCTCCACTTT. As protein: CASSPGTGARNSPLHF.

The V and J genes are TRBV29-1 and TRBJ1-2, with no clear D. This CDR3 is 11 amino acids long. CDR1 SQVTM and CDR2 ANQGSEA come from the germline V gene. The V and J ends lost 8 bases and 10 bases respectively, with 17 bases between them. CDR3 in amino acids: CSFSSGQPYTF. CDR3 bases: TGCAGCTTTTCCTCGGGCCAACCCTACACCTTC.

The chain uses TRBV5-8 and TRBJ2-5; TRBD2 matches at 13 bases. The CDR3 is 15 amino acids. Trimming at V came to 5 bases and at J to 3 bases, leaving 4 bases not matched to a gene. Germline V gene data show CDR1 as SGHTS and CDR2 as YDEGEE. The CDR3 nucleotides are TGTGCCAGCAGTACCGGGACTAGCGGGGAAGAGACCCAGTACTTC. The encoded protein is CASSTGTSGEETQYF.

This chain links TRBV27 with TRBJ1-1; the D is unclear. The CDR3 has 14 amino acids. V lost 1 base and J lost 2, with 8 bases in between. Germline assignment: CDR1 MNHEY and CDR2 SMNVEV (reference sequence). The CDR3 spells CASSLLERNTEAFF. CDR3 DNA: TGTGCCAGCAGTTTATTGGAGCGTAACACTGAAGCTTTCTTT.

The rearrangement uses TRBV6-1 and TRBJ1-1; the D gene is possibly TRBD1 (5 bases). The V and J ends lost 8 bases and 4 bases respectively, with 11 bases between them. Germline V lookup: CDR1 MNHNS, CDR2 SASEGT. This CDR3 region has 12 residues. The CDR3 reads CASVGTGTEAFF. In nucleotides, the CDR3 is TGTGCCAGCGTCGGGACGGGCACTGAAGCTTTCTTT.